The 12 T cell receptor beta chains below come from one sample, sequenced in a study of shared clonotypes between healthy human individuals. The table came from immunoSEQ multiplex PCR; TCRdb's copy has only in-frame clones and leaves some out. The sample contains approximately 2.3 million clones, approximately 95% of which appear only once. The sample taken for sequencing was naive CD4+ T cells from PBMCs. Subset noted: CD45RA+ positively selected. Receptors originate from a man younger than 35 in good health. Some clones in this sample may be carry-over from other donors' samples.

The gene calls are TRBV15 and TRBJ2-7; no definite D call. V was cut by 1 base and J by 0 bases, with 7 bases left in between. The germline V gene has CDR1 LNHNV and CDR2 YYDKDF (reference sequence). The CDR3 has 14 residues. The CDR3 region has the DNA TGTGCCACCAGCAGAGTTGTAAGCTCCTACGAGCAGTACTTC. Residues: CATSRVVSSYEQYF.

V and J are TRBV7-2 and TRBJ1-5, with a possible D match to TRBD1 (5 bases). CDR3 length equals 16 residues. V lost 0 bases and J 1 base, leaving 10 bases between the germline ends. Germline-derived CDR1 and CDR2 are SGHTA and FQGNSA. CDR3 in DNA: TGTGCCAGCAGCTTAGCTGGGACGGAAAGCAATCAGCCCCAGCATTTT. Its translation: CASSLAGTESNQPQHF.

The chain employs TRBV11-3 and TRBJ2-7, with D perhaps given as TRBD1 or TRBD2 (5 bases each). Germline V gives CDR1 SGHNT, CDR2 YENEEA. CDR3 length: 14 amino acids. V was clipped by 1 base and J by 3 bases, with 10 bases between them. The CDR3 loop is CASSLGGRYYEQYF. As DNA, the CDR3 is TGTGCCAGCAGCTTAGGGGGACGTTACTACGAGCAGTACTTC.

A note on this clone: This specimen includes other DNA sequences encoding the same CDR3. The CDR3, as DNA: TGTGCCAGCAGTCCCCCTAGCGGGAGAGGCAATGAGCAGTTCTTC. This codes for CASSPPSGRGNEQFF. V is TRBV28 and J is TRBJ2-1, with 10 bases identical to TRBD2. The trim removed 5 bases at V and 6 bases at J, leaving 7 bases unmatched. This CDR3 comprises 15 residues. The germline V gene encodes CDR1 MDHEN and CDR2 SYDVKM.

Turning to this clone: The same CDR3 also results from other DNA sequences found in this sample. The chain employs TRBV7-9 and TRBJ1-4; 9 bases are shared with TRBD1. The CDR3 contains 14 residues. Germline loops: CDR1 SEHNR, CDR2 FQNEAQ (reference sequence). V lost 4 bases and J lost 6; bases outside the gene matches: 3. The CDR3 nucleotides read TGTGCCAGCAGCTCCGGGACAGGGTATGAAAAACTGTTTTTT. Translating it yields CASSSGTGYEKLFF.

V is TRBV5-4 and J is TRBJ2-7, with 9 positions matching TRBD2. Trimming took 4 bases from V and 0 from J; bases not matched to a gene: 5. Germline lookup yields CDR1 SGHNT and CDR2 YYREEE (reference sequence). The CDR3 totals 15 residues. CDR3: CASSPSSGTSYEQYF. For the CDR3, the DNA is TGTGCCAGCAGCCCTTCTAGCGGGACCTCCTACGAGCAGTACTTC.

The J gene is TRBJ2-6, the V gene TRBV9; D unclear. CDR1 and CDR2 (germline): SGDLS, YYNGEE. The germline V and J ends were trimmed by 0 bases and 0 bases, with 7 bases remaining between them. CDR3 length: 16 residues. Written as DNA, the CDR3 is TGTGCCAGCAGCGTAGGCCGTACCTCTGGGGCCAACGTCCTGACTTTC. Translating it yields CASSVGRTSGANVLTF.

The sample holds a few counts of this clone. The junction shows a germline mismatch at one end, possibly a read error. The rearrangement links TRBV28 to TRBJ1-2, with TRBD1 as a possible D gene (6 bases). The CDR3 is made up of 14 amino acids. CDR1 is MDHEN and CDR2 is SYDVKM in the germline V gene. The CDR3 sequence: CAGSITGRNYGYTF. CDR3 coding DNA: TGTGCCGGCAGCATCACAGGGCGAAACTATGGCTACACCTTC.

A word on this clone: The identical CDR3 is also encoded by other nucleotide sequences in the sample. J is TRBJ2-1 and V is TRBV11-3; perhaps TRBD2 as D (6 bases). Germline V gives CDR1 SGHNT, CDR2 YENEEA. V was clipped by 5 bases and J by 1 base, with 12 bases between them. The CDR3 runs to 15 residues. The CDR3 DNA reads TGTGCCAGCAGCCTACGGGGGTCGTCCTACAATGAGCAGTTCTTC. It encodes CASSLRGSSYNEQFF. Using reference TRBV11-3 and TRBJ2-1 for the parts outside the CDR3, the full variable domain is EAGVVQSPRYKIIEKKQPVAFWCNPISGHNTLYWYLQNLGQGPELLIRYENEEAVDDSQLPKDRFSAERLKGVDSTLKIQPAELGDSAVYLCASSLRGSSYNEQFFGPGTRLTVL.

This clone was seen only once. This chain links TRBV20-1 with TRBJ1-1; a possible D gene is TRBD1 (5 bases). V dropped 1 base and J dropped 11 bases, with 11 bases sitting between them. The CDR3 has 11 amino acids. Germline CDR1 DFQATT, CDR2 SNEGSKA (reference sequence). CDR3 sequence: CSARGKGRAFF. The DNA for the CDR3 is TGCAGTGCTAGAGGTAAGGGACGGGCTTTCTTT.

CDR3 in amino acids: CASSPNVYEQYF. The CDR3 nucleotides are TGTGCCAGCAGCCCCAACGTCTACGAGCAGTACTTC. The V call is TRBV7-9, the J call TRBJ2-7; D is undetermined. Germline assignment: CDR1 SEHNR and CDR2 FQNEAQ (reference sequence). The CDR3 has 12 amino acids. V lost 5 bases and J 3 bases, leaving 8 bases between the germline ends.

This chain uses TRBV28 with TRBJ1-2; D possibly corresponds to TRBD1 (5 bases). The V gene's germline CDR1 is MDHEN and CDR2 SYDVKM. Trimming took off 6 bases at V and 7 bases at J, with 15 bases between the two ends. The CDR3 is 13 residues long. CDR3 sequence (DNA): TGTGCCAGCAGACTCGTGACCGGGGGTGGCTACACCTTC. The encoded protein is CASRLVTGGGYTF.